Listed below are T cell receptor beta chains from one sample, sequenced in a study of CD8+ T cells in alopecia areata. TCRdb's copy holds only in-frame clones and misses some; the assay was immunoSEQ multiplex PCR. The table lists around 170,000 clones, approximately 50% of them singletons. The input for sequencing was CD8+ T cells sorted from blood, taken around week 54, from a patient treated with tofacitinib. The source of these receptors is a human donor with alopecia areata. Each CDR3 is given with its conserved first and last residue. A D gene is named only where the DNA matches it firmly. The listing skips clone size in some rows; elsewhere it reads once, few, many or a size class.

16	.	TRBV5-1	TRBD2	TRBJ2-3	TGCGCCAGCAGCTTGTCGCTAGCGGGGGGACCAGATACGCAGTATTTT	CASSLSLAGGPDTQYF
12	.	TRBV7-9	.	TRBJ2-1	TGTGCCAGCAGCGGGGGGACCAAAACGGAGTTCTTC	CASSGGTKTEFF
15	.	TRBV7-9	TRBD1	TRBJ1-6	TGTGCCAGCAGCCCAGGGACAGAGTATAATTCACCCCTCCACTTT	CASSPGTEYNSPLHF
14	.	TRBV6-5	.	TRBJ2-7	TGTGCCAGCAGTCCGCTCGGGGCCTCTTACGAGCAGTACTTC	CASSPLGASYEQYF
16	.	TRBV10-3	TRBD1	TRBJ2-5	TGTGCCATCAGAAGGGGACCGGGACAGGGGGAAGAGACCCAGTACTTC	CAIRRGPGQGEETQYF
15	.	TRBV7-9	TRBD1	TRBJ1-2	TGTGCCAGCAGCCGACAGGGGGCGTTTTTCCATGGCTACACCTTC	CASSRQGAFFHGYTF
13	few	TRBV19	.	TRBJ1-1	TGTGCCAGTAGTTTAAAAGGGAACACTGAAGCTTTCTTT	CASSLKGNTEAFF
14	few	TRBV5-6	.	TRBJ2-1	TGTGCCAGCAGCCCGACGGGTTCCTACAATGAGCAGTTCTTC	CASSPTGSYNEQFF
14	few	TRBV9	TRBD1	TRBJ2-7	TGTGCCAGCAGCTTCGGACAGGAGTTCTACGAGCAGTACTTC	CASSFGQEFYEQYF
14	few	TRBV7-9	.	TRBJ1-3	TGTGCCAGCAGCTTAGCAGGGCCTGGAAACACCATATATTTT	CASSLAGPGNTIYF
11	.	TRBV30	TRBD1	TRBJ2-7	TGTGCCTGGGAGACAGGGCACGAGCAGTACTTC	CAWETGHEQYF
13	.	TRBV29-1	TRBD1	TRBJ2-7	TGCAGCGCTCAGACAGGGAAAACCTACGAGCAGTACTTC	CSAQTGKTYEQYF
13	.	TRBV30	.	TRBJ2-1	TGTGCCTGGAGTGTACACAATTACAATGAGCAGTTCTTC	CAWSVHNYNEQFF
14	.	TRBV9	TRBD1	TRBJ1-2	TGTGCCAGCTCCCGCCCGGACAGGGTGGATGGCTACACCTTC	CASSRPDRVDGYTF
13	.	TRBV6-1	.	TRBJ1-1	TGTGCCAGCAGTGTCTCGGTTAACACTGAAGCTTTCTTT	CASSVSVNTEAFF
16	few	TRBV5-1	TRBD1	TRBJ1-4	TGCGCCAGCAGCTTGGATATTCGGACAGGGGATGAAAAACTGTTTTTT	CASSLDIRTGDEKLFF